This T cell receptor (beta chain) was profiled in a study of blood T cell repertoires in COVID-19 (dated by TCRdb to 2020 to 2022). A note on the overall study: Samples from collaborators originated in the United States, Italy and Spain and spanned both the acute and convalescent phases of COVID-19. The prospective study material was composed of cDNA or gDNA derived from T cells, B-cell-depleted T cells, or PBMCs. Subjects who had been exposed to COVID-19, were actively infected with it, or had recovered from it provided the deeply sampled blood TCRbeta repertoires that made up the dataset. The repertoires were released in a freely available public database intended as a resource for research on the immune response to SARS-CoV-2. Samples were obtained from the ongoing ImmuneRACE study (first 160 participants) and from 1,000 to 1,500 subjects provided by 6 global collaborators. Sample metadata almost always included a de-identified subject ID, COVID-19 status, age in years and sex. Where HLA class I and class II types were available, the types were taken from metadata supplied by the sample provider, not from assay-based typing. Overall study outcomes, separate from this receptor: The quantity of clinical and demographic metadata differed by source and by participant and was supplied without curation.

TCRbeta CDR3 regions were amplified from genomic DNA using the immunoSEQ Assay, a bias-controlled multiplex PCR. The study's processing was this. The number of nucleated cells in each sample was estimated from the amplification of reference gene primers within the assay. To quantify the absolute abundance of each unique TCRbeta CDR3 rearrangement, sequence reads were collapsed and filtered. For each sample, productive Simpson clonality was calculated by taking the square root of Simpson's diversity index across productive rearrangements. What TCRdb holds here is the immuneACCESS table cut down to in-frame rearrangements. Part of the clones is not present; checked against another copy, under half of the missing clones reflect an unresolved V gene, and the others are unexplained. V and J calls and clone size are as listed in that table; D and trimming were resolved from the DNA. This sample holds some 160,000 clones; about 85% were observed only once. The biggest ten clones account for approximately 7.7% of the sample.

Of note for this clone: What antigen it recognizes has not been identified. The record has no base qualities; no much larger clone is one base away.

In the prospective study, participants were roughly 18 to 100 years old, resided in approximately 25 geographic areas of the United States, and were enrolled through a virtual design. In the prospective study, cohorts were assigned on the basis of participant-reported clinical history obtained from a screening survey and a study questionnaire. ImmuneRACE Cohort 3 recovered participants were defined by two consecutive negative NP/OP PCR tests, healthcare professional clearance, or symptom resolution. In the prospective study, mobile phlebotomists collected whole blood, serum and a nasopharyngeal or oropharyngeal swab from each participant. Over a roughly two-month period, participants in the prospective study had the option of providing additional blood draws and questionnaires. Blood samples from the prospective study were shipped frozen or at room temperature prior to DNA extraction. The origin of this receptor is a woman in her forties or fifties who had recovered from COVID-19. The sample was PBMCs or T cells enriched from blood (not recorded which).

The bases are TGTGCCAGCAGCCAGACAGGGAGGATGTTGGAAAAACTGTTTTTT. This yields the protein CASSQTGRMLEKLFF. The rearranged segments are TRBV3-1 (or the pseudogene TRBV3-2) and TRBJ1-4; a stretch of 7 junction bases matches TRBD1. Per the germline V gene (reference sequence), LGHDT is the CDR1 and YNNKEL is the CDR2. Counted from cysteine to phenylalanine, this CDR3 has 15 amino acids. Kept here is only the CDR3 DNA, which spans 45 bases and is read in frame from base 1. Ends trimmed: V by 3 bases, J by 8 bases; bases unmatched to a gene: 9.